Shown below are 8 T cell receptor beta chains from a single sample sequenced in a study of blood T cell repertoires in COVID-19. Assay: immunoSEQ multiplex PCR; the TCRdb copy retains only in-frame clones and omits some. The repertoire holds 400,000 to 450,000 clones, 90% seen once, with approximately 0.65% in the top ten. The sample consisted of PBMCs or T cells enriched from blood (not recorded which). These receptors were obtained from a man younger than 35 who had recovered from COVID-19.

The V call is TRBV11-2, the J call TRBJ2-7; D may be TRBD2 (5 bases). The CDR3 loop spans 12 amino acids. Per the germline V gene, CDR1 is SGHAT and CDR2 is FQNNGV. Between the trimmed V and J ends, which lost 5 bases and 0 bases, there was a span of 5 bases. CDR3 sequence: CASSRGSYEQYF. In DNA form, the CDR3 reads TGTGCCAGCAGCCGGGGCTCCTACGAGCAGTACTTC.

CDR3 DNA sequence: TGTGCCTGGGGACAGGGGCGCTGGATGAACACTGAAGCTTTCTTT. Residues: CAWGQGRWMNTEAFF. The V and J genes are TRBV30 and TRBJ1-1, with TRBD1 matching over 9 bases. This CDR3 region has 15 residues. The junction had 7 bases not matched to a gene; V was cut back by 5 bases and J by 0 bases. The germline V gene encodes CDR1 GTSNPN and CDR2 SVGIG (reference sequence).

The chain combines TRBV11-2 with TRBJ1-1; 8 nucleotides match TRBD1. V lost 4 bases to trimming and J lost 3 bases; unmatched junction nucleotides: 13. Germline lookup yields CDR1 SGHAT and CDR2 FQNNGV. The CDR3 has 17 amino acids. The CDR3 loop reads CASSSGQGRRFDTEAFF. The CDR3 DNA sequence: TGTGCCAGCAGCTCCGGACAGGGAAGGCGCTTTGACACTGAAGCTTTCTTT.

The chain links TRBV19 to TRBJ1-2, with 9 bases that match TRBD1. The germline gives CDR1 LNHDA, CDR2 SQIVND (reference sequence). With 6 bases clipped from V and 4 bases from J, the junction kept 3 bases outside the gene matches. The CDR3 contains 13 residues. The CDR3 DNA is TGTGCCAGTAGCCGGACAGGGGTCTATGGCTACACCTTC. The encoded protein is CASSRTGVYGYTF.

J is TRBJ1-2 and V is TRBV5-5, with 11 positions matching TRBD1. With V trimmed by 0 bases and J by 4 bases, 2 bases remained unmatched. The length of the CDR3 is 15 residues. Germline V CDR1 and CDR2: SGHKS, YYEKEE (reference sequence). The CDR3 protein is CASSLEGQGGYGYTF. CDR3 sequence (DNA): TGTGCCAGCAGCTTGGAGGGACAGGGGGGCTATGGCTACACCTTC.

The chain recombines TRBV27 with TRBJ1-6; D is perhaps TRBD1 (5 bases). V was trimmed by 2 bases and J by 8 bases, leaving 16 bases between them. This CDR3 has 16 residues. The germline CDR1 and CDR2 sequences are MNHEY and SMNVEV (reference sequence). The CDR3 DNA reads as TGTGCCAGCAGTTTAAGGGGTTGGCGGGGGGATTCACCCCTCCACTTT. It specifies CASSLRGWRGDSPLHF.

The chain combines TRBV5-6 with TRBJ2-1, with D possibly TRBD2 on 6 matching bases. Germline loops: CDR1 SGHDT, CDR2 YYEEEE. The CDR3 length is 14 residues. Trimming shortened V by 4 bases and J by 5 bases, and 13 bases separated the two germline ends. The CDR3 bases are TGTGCCAGCAGCACCGGACTACCGAACAATGAGCAGTTCTTC. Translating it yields CASSTGLPNNEQFF.

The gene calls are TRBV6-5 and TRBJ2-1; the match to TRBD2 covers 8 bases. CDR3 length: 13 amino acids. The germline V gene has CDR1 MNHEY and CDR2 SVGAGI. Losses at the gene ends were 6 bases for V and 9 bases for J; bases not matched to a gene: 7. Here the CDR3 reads CASRFGLAGEQFF. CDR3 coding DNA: TGTGCCAGCAGGTTCGGACTAGCCGGTGAGCAGTTCTTC.